The rows below give T cell receptor beta chains drawn from one sample of a study of T cells in tuberculosis. The assay was immunoSEQ multiplex PCR, and TCRdb's table has in-frame clones only and misses some. The table records about 40,000 clones, around 94% of them present only once. Sequenced material: PBMCs, taken at tuberculosis diagnosis. The receptors were gathered from an adult with tuberculosis. CDR3s include the opening cysteine and the closing phenylalanine or tryptophan. Fields, in order: CDR3 DNA, CDR3 protein, D gene, J gene, V gene, clone size. D genes are given only for firm matches. Some rows mark clone size as missing; the rest say once, few, many or name a class of expanded clone.

CDR3 DNA: TGCGCCAGCAGCTCACAGGGGACCGGGGCCAACGTCCTGACTTTC
CDR3 protein: CASSSQGTGANVLTF
D gene: TRBD1
J gene: TRBJ2-6
V gene: TRBV5-1
clone size: NA

CDR3 DNA: TGCAGCGCTAAAAACACTGAAGCTTTCTTT
CDR3 protein: CSAKNTEAFF
D gene: NA
J gene: TRBJ1-1
V gene: TRBV29-1
clone size: once

CDR3 DNA: TGTGCCAGCTCACTCCAGGGAGGGGCCCATGAAGCTTTCTTT
CDR3 protein: CASSLQGGAHEAFF
D gene: NA
J gene: TRBJ1-1
V gene: TRBV18
clone size: NA

CDR3 DNA: TGTGCCAGCTCACCTGGCGGTCTCTATGGCTACACCTTC
CDR3 protein: CASSPGGLYGYTF
D gene: NA
J gene: TRBJ1-2
V gene: TRBV18
clone size: NA

CDR3 DNA: TGTGCCAGCAGATCCGGGACAGGTGATCAGCCCCAGCATTTT
CDR3 protein: CASRSGTGDQPQHF
D gene: TRBD1
J gene: TRBJ1-5
V gene: TRBV6-5
clone size: NA

CDR3 DNA: TGCGCCAGCAGCTTGGGGGCGGGGAACTACGAGCAGTACTTC
CDR3 protein: CASSLGAGNYEQYF
D gene: NA
J gene: TRBJ2-7
V gene: TRBV5-1
clone size: NA

CDR3 DNA: TGTGCCAGCAGCCCGGGGACTCCCAGCACAGATACGCAGTATTTT
CDR3 protein: CASSPGTPSTDTQYF
D gene: NA
J gene: TRBJ2-3
V gene: TRBV6-6
clone size: NA

CDR3 DNA: TGTGCCAGCTCACCTAATCACCTTCAAGAGTACGAGCAGTACTTC
CDR3 protein: CASSPNHLQEYEQYF
D gene: NA
J gene: TRBJ2-7
V gene: TRBV18
clone size: NA

CDR3 DNA: TGTGCCAGCAGTCTCCGGGACAAGTGGGGAGGCTACACCTTC
CDR3 protein: CASSLRDKWGGYTF
D gene: NA
J gene: TRBJ1-2
V gene: TRBV6-5
clone size: NA

CDR3 DNA: TGCGCCAGCAGCTTGGATGCGGTCTCTAACTATGGCTACACCTTC
CDR3 protein: CASSLDAVSNYGYTF
D gene: NA
J gene: TRBJ1-2
V gene: TRBV5-1
clone size: NA

CDR3 DNA: TGTGCCAGCAGCCAGAGACAGGTTCATGGCTACACCTTC
CDR3 protein: CASSQRQVHGYTF
D gene: NA
J gene: TRBJ1-2
V gene: TRBV7-2
clone size: NA

CDR3 DNA: TGTGCCAGTAGCTTTGGGGCGAACACTGAAGCTTTCTTT
CDR3 protein: CASSFGANTEAFF
D gene: NA
J gene: TRBJ1-1
V gene: TRBV19
clone size: NA

CDR3 DNA: TGCGCCAGCAGCTTACAGCCGGACAGCTATAATTCACCCCTCCACTTT
CDR3 protein: CASSLQPDSYNSPLHF
D gene: NA
J gene: TRBJ1-6
V gene: TRBV5-1
clone size: once

CDR3 DNA: TGTGCCAGCAGCGTAGCTCCAGTCTCTGGGGCCAACGTCCTGACTTTC
CDR3 protein: CASSVAPVSGANVLTF
D gene: NA
J gene: TRBJ2-6
V gene: TRBV9
clone size: once

CDR3 DNA: TGCGCCAGCAGCCCAGGTCCTGGGGGCCTCTACGGCTACACCTTC
CDR3 protein: CASSPGPGGLYGYTF
D gene: NA
J gene: TRBJ1-2
V gene: TRBV5-1
clone size: NA

CDR3 DNA: TGTGCCAGCAGACCCCAGGGGGCCACAGATACGCAGTATTTT
CDR3 protein: CASRPQGATDTQYF
D gene: TRBD1
J gene: TRBJ2-3
V gene: TRBV6-6
clone size: NA

CDR3 DNA: TGTGCCAGTCAATCCGGGAGGGCAAACATTCAGTACTTC
CDR3 protein: CASQSGRANIQYF
D gene: TRBD2
J gene: TRBJ2-4
V gene: TRBV28
clone size: NA

CDR3 DNA: TGTGCCAGCTCACCCTCTTACGGACAGCCCACCGGGGAGCTGTTTTTT
CDR3 protein: CASSPSYGQPTGELFF
D gene: NA
J gene: TRBJ2-2
V gene: TRBV18
clone size: few

CDR3 DNA: TGTGCCAGCAGCTTCTCTATACAAGAGACCCAGTACTTC
CDR3 protein: CASSFSIQETQYF
D gene: NA
J gene: TRBJ2-5
V gene: TRBV7-2
clone size: NA

CDR3 DNA: TGTGCCAGCAGTCCCAGTGACCTAGTTTTATGGGAGACCCAGTACTTC
CDR3 protein: CASSPSDLVLWETQYF
D gene: NA
J gene: TRBJ2-5
V gene: TRBV27
clone size: once

CDR3 DNA: TGTGCCAGCTCACCACTAAATCGACAGGGGCTAACCGGGGAGCTGTTTTTT
CDR3 protein: CASSPLNRQGLTGELFF
D gene: TRBD1
J gene: TRBJ2-2
V gene: TRBV18
clone size: NA

CDR3 DNA: TGCAGCGGGACAGGGGACCACGGGGAGCTGTTTTTT
CDR3 protein: CSGTGDHGELFF
D gene: TRBD1
J gene: TRBJ2-2
V gene: TRBV29-1
clone size: NA

CDR3 DNA: TGTGCCAGCAGAGGGGACAGGGTCTATGGCTACACCTTC
CDR3 protein: CASRGDRVYGYTF
D gene: TRBD1
J gene: TRBJ1-2
V gene: TRBV2
clone size: NA

CDR3 DNA: TGCGCCAGCAGCCAAGGCAACAGGGGTCGTCAGCCCCAGCATTTT
CDR3 protein: CASSQGNRGRQPQHF
D gene: TRBD1
J gene: TRBJ1-5
V gene: TRBV4-1
clone size: NA

CDR3 DNA: TGTGCCAGCAGCGGGCGGGGTGGCGGGGGCCCCACAGATACGCAGTATTTT
CDR3 protein: CASSGRGGGGPTDTQYF
D gene: NA
J gene: TRBJ2-3
V gene: TRBV9
clone size: NA

CDR3 DNA: TGTGCCAGCAGTGTCGTAGACAGGGGTATTAACTATGGCTACACCTTC
CDR3 protein: CASSVVDRGINYGYTF
D gene: TRBD1
J gene: TRBJ1-2
V gene: TRBV27
clone size: few

CDR3 DNA: TGTGCCAGCAGCTCAAGGGGCGGGGGGGCCCCAGATACGCAGTATTTT
CDR3 protein: CASSSRGGGAPDTQYF
D gene: TRBD2
J gene: TRBJ2-3
V gene: TRBV7-9
clone size: NA